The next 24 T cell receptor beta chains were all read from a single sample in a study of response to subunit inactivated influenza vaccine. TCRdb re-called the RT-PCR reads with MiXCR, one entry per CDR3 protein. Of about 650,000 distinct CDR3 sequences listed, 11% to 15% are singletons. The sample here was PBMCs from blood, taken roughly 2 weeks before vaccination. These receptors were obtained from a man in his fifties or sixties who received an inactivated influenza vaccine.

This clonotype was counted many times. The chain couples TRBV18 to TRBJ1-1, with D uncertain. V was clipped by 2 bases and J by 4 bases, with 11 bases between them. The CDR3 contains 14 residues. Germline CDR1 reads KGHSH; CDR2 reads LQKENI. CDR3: CASSPVTVPTEAFF. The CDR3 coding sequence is TGTGCCAGCTCACCAGTTACAGTCCCCACTGAAGCTTTCTTT.

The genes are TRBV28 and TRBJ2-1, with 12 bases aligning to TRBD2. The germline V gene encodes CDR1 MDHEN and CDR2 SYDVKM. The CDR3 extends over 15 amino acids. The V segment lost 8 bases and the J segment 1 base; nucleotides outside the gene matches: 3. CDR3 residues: CASDGTSGSYNEQFF. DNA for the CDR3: TGTGCCAGCGACGGGACTAGCGGGTCCTACAATGAGCAGTTCTTC.

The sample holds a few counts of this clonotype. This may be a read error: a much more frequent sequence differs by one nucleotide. CDR3: CSASPISSYEQYF. CDR3 DNA sequence: TGCAGTGCTAGTCCTATCTCCTCCTACGAGCAGTACTTC. The chain combines TRBV20-1 with TRBJ2-7; D gene unclear. Between the trimmed V and J ends, which lost 3 bases and 0 bases, there was a span of 9 bases. Germline CDR1 reads DFQATT; CDR2 reads SNEGSKA (reference sequence). The CDR3 is 13 residues long.

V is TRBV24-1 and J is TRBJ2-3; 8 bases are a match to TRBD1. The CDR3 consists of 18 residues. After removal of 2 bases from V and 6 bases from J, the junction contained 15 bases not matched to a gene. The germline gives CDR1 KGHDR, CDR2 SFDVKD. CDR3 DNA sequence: TGTGCCACCAGTGATTCCCTCCGACAGGGGCCCCGACGGGATACGCAGTATTTT. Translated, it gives CATSDSLRQGPRRDTQYF.

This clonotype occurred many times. The CDR3, as DNA: TGTGCCAGCAGCCGGTGGATGAACACTGAAGCTTTCTTT. Its protein product is CASSRWMNTEAFF. This chain uses TRBV7-9 with TRBJ1-1; D not certain. The V gene's germline CDR1 is SEHNR and CDR2 FQNEAQ (reference sequence). V was clipped by 5 bases and J by 0 bases, with 7 bases between them. This CDR3 spans 13 amino acids. The full variable domain, with the rest looked up from reference TRBV7-9 and TRBJ1-1, is DTGVSQNPRHKITKRGQNVTFRCDPISEHNRLYWYRQTLGQGPEFLTYFQNEAQLEKSRLLSDRFSAERPKGSFSTLEIQRTEQGDSAMYLCASSRWMNTEAFFGQGTRLTVV.

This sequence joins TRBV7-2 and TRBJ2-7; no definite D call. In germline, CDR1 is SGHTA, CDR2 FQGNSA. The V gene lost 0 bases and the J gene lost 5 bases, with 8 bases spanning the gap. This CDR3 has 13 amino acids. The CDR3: CASSLAWQDEQYF. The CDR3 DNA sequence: TGTGCCAGCAGCTTAGCGTGGCAGGACGAGCAGTACTTC.

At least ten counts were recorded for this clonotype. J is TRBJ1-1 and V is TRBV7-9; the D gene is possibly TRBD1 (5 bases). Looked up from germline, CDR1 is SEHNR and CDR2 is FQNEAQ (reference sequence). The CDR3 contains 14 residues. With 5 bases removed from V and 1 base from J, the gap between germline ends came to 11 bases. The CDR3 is CASSPGGRNTEAFF. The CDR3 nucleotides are TGTGCCAGCAGCCCTGGGGGGAGGAACACTGAAGCTTTCTTT.

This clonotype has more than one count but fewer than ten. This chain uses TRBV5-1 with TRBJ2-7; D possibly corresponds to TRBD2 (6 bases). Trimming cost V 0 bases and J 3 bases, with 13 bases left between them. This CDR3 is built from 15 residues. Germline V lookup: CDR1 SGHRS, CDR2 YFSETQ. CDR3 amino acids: CASSLEEGNFYEQYF. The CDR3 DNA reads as TGCGCCAGCAGCTTGGAGGAGGGGAACTTCTACGAGCAGTACTTC.

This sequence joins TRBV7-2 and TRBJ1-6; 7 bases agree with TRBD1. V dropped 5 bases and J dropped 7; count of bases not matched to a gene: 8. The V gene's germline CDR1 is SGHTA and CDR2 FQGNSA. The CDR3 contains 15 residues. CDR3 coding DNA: TGTGCCAGCAGCCCCAGACAGGGTCAGAATTCACCCCTCCACTTT. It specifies CASSPRQGQNSPLHF.

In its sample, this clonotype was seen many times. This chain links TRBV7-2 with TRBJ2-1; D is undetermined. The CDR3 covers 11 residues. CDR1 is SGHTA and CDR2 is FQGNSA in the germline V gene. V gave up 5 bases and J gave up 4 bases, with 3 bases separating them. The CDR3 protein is CASSKYNEQFF. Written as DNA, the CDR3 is TGTGCCAGCAGCAAGTACAATGAGCAGTTCTTC.

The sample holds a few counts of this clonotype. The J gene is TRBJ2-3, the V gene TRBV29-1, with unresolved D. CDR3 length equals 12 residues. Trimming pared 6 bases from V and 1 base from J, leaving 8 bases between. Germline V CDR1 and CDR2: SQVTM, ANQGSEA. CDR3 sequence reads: CSVGTRTDTQYF. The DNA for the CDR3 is TGCAGCGTCGGCACCCGCACAGATACGCAGTATTTT.

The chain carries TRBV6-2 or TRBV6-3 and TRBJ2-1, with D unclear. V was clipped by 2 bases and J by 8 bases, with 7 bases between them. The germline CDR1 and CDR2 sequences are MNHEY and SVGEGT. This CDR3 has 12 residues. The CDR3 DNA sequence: TGTGCCAGCAGTTACCTAGTCTATGAGCAGTTCTTC. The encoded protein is CASSYLVYEQFF.

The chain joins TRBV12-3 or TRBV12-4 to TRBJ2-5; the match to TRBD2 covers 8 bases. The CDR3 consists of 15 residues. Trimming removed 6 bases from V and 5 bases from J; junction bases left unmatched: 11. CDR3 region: CASSTYGGARETQYF. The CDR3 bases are TGTGCCAGCAGCACCTACGGGGGGGCCAGGGAGACCCAGTACTTC.

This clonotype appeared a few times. The CDR3 region has the DNA TGTGCCAGCAGTCCGTATTGGGCCGGGCTAGCCCAAGAGACCCAGTACTTC. The encoded protein is CASSPYWAGLAQETQYF. The chain combines TRBV27 with TRBJ2-5; possibly TRBD2 for D (5 bases). Per the germline V gene, CDR1 is MNHEY and CDR2 is SMNVEV (reference sequence). V dropped 5 bases and J dropped 1 base, with 20 bases sitting between them. CDR3 length: 17 residues.

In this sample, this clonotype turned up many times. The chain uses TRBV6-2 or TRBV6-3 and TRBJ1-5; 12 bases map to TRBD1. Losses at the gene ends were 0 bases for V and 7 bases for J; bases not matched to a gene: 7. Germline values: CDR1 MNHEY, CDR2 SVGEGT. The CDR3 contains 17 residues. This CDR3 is CASSYSGTGGLRQPQHF. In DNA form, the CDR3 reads TGTGCCAGCAGTTACTCAGGGACAGGGGGCCTCCGGCAGCCCCAGCATTTT.

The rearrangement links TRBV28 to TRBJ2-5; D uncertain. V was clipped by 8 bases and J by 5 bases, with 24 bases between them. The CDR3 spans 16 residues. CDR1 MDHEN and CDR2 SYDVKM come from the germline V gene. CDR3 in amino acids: CASSPTSGPVMETQYF. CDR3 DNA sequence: TGTGCCAGCTCCCCCACTTCGGGTCCCGTGATGGAGACCCAGTACTTC. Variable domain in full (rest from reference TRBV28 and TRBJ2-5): DVKVTQSSRYLVKRTGEKVFLECVQDMDHENMFWYRQDPGLGLRLIYFSYDVKMKEKGDIPEGYSVSREKKERFSLILESASTNQTSMYLCASSPTSGPVMETQYFGPGTRLLVL.

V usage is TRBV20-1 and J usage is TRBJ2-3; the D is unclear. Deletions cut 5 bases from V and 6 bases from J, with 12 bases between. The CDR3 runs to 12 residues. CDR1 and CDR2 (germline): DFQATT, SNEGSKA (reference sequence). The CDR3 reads CSAGSARDTQYF. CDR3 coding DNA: TGCAGTGCTGGTTCGGCAAGGGATACGCAGTATTTT.

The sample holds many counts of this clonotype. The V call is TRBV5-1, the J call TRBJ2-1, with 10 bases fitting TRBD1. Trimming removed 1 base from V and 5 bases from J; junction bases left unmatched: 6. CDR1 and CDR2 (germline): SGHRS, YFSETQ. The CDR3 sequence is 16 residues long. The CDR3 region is CASSLTGTGANNEQFF. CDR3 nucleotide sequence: TGCGCCAGCAGCTTGACCGGGACAGGGGCTAACAATGAGCAGTTCTTC.

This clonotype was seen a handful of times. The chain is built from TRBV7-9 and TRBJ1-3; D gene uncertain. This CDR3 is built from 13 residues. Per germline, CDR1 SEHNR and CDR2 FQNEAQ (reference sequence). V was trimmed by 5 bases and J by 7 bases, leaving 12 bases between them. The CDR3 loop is CASSPGGLNTIYF. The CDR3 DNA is TGTGCCAGCAGCCCTGGAGGGCTTAACACCATATATTTT. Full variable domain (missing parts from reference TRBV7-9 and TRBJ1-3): DTGVSQNPRHKITKRGQNVTFRCDPISEHNRLYWYRQTLGQGPEFLTYFQNEAQLEKSRLLSDRFSAERPKGSFSTLEIQRTEQGDSAMYLCASSPGGLNTIYFGEGSWLTVV.

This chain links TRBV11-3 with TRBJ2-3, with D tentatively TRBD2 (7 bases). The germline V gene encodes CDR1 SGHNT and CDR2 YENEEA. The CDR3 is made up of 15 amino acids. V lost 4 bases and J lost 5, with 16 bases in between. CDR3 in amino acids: CASSSGGLYKDTQYF. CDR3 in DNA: TGTGCCAGCAGCTCCGGGGGGCTCTATAAAGATACGCAGTATTTT. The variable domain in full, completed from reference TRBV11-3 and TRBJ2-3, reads EAGVVQSPRYKIIEKKQPVAFWCNPISGHNTLYWYLQNLGQGPELLIRYENEEAVDDSQLPKDRFSAERLKGVDSTLKIQPAELGDSAVYLCASSSGGLYKDTQYFGPGTRLTVL.

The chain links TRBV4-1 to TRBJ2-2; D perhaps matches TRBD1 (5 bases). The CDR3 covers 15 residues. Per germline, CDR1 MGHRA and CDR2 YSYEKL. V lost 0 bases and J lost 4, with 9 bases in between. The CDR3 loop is CASSQELGLTGELFF. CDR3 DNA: TGCGCCAGCAGCCAAGAGTTGGGGCTCACCGGGGAGCTGTTTTTT.

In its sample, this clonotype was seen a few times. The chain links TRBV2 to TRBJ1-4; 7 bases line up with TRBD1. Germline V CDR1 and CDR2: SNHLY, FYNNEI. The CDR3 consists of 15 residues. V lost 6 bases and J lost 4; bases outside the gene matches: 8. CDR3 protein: CASRSPGQSNEKLFF. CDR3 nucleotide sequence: TGTGCCAGCAGGAGTCCGGGACAGAGTAATGAAAAACTGTTTTTT.

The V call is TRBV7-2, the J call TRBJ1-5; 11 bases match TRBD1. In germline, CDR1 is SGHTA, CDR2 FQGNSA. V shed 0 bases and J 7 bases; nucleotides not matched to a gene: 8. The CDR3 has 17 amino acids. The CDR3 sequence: CASSLARTGGAGQPQHF. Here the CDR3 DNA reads TGTGCCAGCAGCTTAGCCCGGACAGGGGGCGCGGGACAGCCCCAGCATTTT.

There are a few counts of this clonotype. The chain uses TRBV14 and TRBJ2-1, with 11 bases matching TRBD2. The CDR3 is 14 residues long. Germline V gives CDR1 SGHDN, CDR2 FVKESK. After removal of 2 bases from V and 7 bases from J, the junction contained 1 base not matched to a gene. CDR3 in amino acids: CASSQLAGGNEQFF. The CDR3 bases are TGTGCCAGCAGCCAACTAGCGGGAGGTAATGAGCAGTTCTTC.